The clone carrying this TCR beta chain was observed a handful of times. Its antigen is as yet unknown. RNA transcripts served as the template for amplifying TCR beta CDR3 regions. HTBI primers were employed in a first-round RT-PCR of the TCR CDR3. TCRdb independently ran MiXCR on the multiplex PCR reads; one entry per CDR3 protein. The data hold about 640,000 distinct CDR3 sequences, with 20% to 25% observed a single time. This CDR3 has 13 residues. Germline V gives CDR1 MNHEY, CDR2 SVGEGT. J was trimmed by 4 bases and V by 5 bases; bases with no gene match: 3. This record belongs to a study of T cells in Graves' hyperthyroidism and ophthalmopathy. Study overall: Any treatment followed the collection of peripheral blood at initial diagnosis.

Whole-study results and caveats: Ophthalmopathy stood apart from stable hyperthyroidism in a 13 V-J model.

The cohort's ophthalmopathy patients, a group with duration under 3 months, had a Clinical Activity Score of at least 3 and a NOSPECS grade of at least 4. PBMCs were sourced from roughly 9.1 ml fresh peripheral blood. The chain joins TRBV6-2 or TRBV6-3 to TRBJ1-2, with 8 bases lining up with TRBD1. The sequencing sample was made of blood. This sequence was found in a man younger than 40 with Graves' ophthalmopathy. This chain's CDR3 is CASSMDRVYGYTF. The CDR3 DNA is TGTGCCAGCAGTATGGACAGGGTCTATGGCTACACCTTC.